This record concerns one TCR beta chain sequence. Its specificity is not known. Method: immunoSEQ multiplex PCR; TCRdb's copy keeps in-frame clones and lacks some. Among about 82,000 clones, 80% to 90% were seen once, and the ten largest hold around 20%. Germline V gene data show CDR1 as GTSNPN and CDR2 as SVGIG (reference sequence). The V end was cut by 2 bases, the J end by 5 bases, with 9 bases between. The CDR3 covers 12 residues. These data come from a study of T cell responses to AZD1222 COVID-19 vaccine. Notes on the study in general: Spike regions recognized by vaccine-associated CD4 TCRs spanned the protein, led by 160-218 and 743-854. Rises in breadth and depth of Spike-specific TCRs came after two AZD1222 doses. Clonal diversity may have been underestimated, and the donors were mostly white British, with more females than males.

This specimen consisted of peripheral blood, obtained 28 days after the second AZD1222 dose. This rearrangement joins TRBV30 to TRBJ1-2; D remains ambiguous. This receptor was obtained from an adult who received the AZD1222 COVID-19 vaccine. DNA of the CDR3: TGTGCCTGGAGTCCAGGACTTTATGGCTACACCTTC. It specifies CAWSPGLYGYTF.